This is a list of T cell receptor beta chains from one sample in a study of cytomegalovirus exposure and HLA in healthy donors. TCRdb keeps only in-frame clones here, not all; method: immunoSEQ multiplex PCR. The sample gives more than 100,000 clones, approximately 90% of which show up once; more than 4.5% is in the top ten. The sample comprised PBMCs. Receptors were obtained from a woman aged 25 to 39 in good health and CMV-seronegative. Both conserved end residues are part of each CDR3. D genes are given only for firm matches. Clone size appears in some rows only: once, few, many, or a class for an expanded clone.

clone_size,d_call,j_call,v_call,cdr3_aa,cdr3_nt
-,-,TRBJ2-3,TRBV5-4,CASSLGTDKDTQYF,TGTGCCAGCAGCTTGGGGACTGACAAAGATACGCAGTATTTT
once,TRBD1,TRBJ1-1,TRBV19,CASGQGVYTEAFF,TGTGCCAGCGGACAGGGGGTCTACACTGAAGCTTTCTTT
-,TRBD2,TRBJ2-7,TRBV7-9,CASSSTSGNYSYEQYF,TGTGCCAGCAGCTCGACTAGCGGGAACTACTCCTACGAGCAGTACTTC
-,-,TRBJ1-2,TRBV29-1,CSVLRGFGYGGYTF,TGCAGCGTCCTCCGAGGTTTCGGTTATGGGGGCTACACCTTC
-,-,TRBJ2-5,TRBV18,CASSRDLKTQYF,TGTGCCAGCTCACGGGACTTAAAGACCCAGTACTTC
-,TRBD1,TRBJ1-1,TRBV29-1,CSVVSGQGRTNTEAFF,TGCAGCGTTGTTTCCGGACAGGGGAGAACGAACACTGAAGCTTTCTTT
-,TRBD2,TRBJ2-3,TRBV18,CASSPSPRLAEPSADTQYF,TGTGCCAGCTCACCGTCCCCTAGACTAGCTGAGCCTAGCGCAGATACGCAGTATTTT
-,TRBD1,TRBJ2-7,TRBV7-8,CASSFGGDSFYEQYF,TGTGCCAGCAGCTTCGGTGGGGACAGCTTTTACGAGCAGTACTTC
few,-,TRBJ2-7,TRBV5-1,CASSLDRFSYEQYF,TGCGCCAGCAGCTTGGACAGGTTTTCCTACGAGCAGTACTTC
-,-,TRBJ2-1,TRBV28,CASSLAGEQFF,TGTGCCAGCAGTTTAGCCGGGGAGCAGTTCTTC
-,-,TRBJ1-3,TRBV28,CASSTGHPRGNTIYF,TGTGCCAGCAGCACGGGACACCCGAGAGGAAACACCATATATTTT
once,-,TRBJ2-1,TRBV5-4,CASSFDLGGYNEQFF,TGTGCCAGCAGCTTCGATCTGGGGGGATACAATGAGCAGTTCTTC
-,TRBD1,TRBJ2-1,TRBV10-3,CAIKKQGGSYNEQFF,TGTGCCATCAAAAAACAGGGGGGCTCCTACAATGAGCAGTTCTTC
-,TRBD1,TRBJ2-2,TRBV7-9,CASSTGTGRKTGELFF,TGTGCCAGCAGCACCGGGACAGGGAGGAAAACCGGGGAGCTGTTTTTT
-,-,TRBJ2-2,TRBV28,CASNPTVTGELFF,TGTGCCAGCAATCCCACAGTGACCGGGGAGCTGTTTTTT
-,-,TRBJ2-5,TRBV12-5,CASGLDRRGETQYF,TGTGCTAGTGGTTTGGACAGGAGGGGAGAGACCCAGTACTTC
-,-,TRBJ1-2,TRBV2,CASVRTASLFYGYTF,TGTGCCAGCGTGAGGACAGCATCACTCTTCTATGGCTACACCTTC
-,-,TRBJ2-7,TRBV27,CASGGHEQYF,TGTGCCAGCGGAGGCCACGAGCAGTACTTC
-,TRBD1,TRBJ1-1,TRBV2,CASSPRTGLNTEAFF,TGTGCCAGCAGTCCCCGGACAGGATTGAACACTGAAGCTTTCTTT
once,TRBD1,TRBJ2-3,TRBV5-4,CASSTMGQRSTDTQYF,TGTGCCAGCAGCACCATGGGACAGAGGTCCACAGATACGCAGTATTTT
-,TRBD1,TRBJ2-1,TRBV28,CASSPIRDGTAYNEQFF,TGTGCCAGCAGCCCCATAAGAGACGGGACAGCTTACAATGAGCAGTTCTTC
-,-,TRBJ1-1,TRBV7-8,CASSGGGRTEAFF,TGTGCCAGCAGCGGGGGGGGTAGGACTGAAGCTTTCTTT
-,-,TRBJ2-2,TRBV4-2,CASSSVDTSNTGELFF,TGTGCCAGCAGCTCCGTTGACACGTCGAACACCGGGGAGCTGTTTTTT
once,-,TRBJ2-7,TRBV10-3,CAISGSRGAYEQYF,TGTGCCATCAGTGGGAGCCGTGGGGCCTACGAGCAGTACTTC
-,TRBD2,TRBJ2-7,TRBV9,CASSPRTGGLAGGIYEQYF,TGTGCCAGCAGCCCCAGGACTGGGGGACTAGCGGGGGGAATCTACGAGCAGTACTTC
-,-,TRBJ2-2,TRBV5-6,CASSRTVTGELFF,TGTGCCAGCAGCCGGACTGTCACCGGGGAGCTGTTTTTT
-,-,TRBJ1-2,TRBV7-9,CASSFGQGIYGYTF,TGTGCCAGCAGCTTTGGGCAGGGGATCTATGGCTACACCTTC
-,-,TRBJ1-5,TRBV28,CASSGTNQPQHF,TGTGCCAGCAGTGGTACAAATCAGCCCCAGCATTTT
-,TRBD1,TRBJ1-1,TRBV19,CASSIGPGTGGTEAFF,TGTGCCAGTAGTATAGGCCCCGGGACAGGCGGCACTGAAGCTTTCTTT
-,TRBD2,TRBJ2-4,TRBV19,CASSRGLAGAQNIQYF,TGTGCCAGTAGCCGAGGACTAGCGGGAGCGCAAAACATTCAGTACTTC
-,TRBD1,TRBJ2-5,TRBV28,CASRTDRNQETQYF,TGTGCCAGCAGAACGGACAGGAACCAAGAGACCCAGTACTTC
-,TRBD2,TRBJ2-5,TRBV30,CAWSVGGLVKTQYF,TGTGCCTGGAGTGTAGGCGGACTAGTGAAGACCCAGTACTTC
-,TRBD2,TRBJ2-1,TRBV19,CASSSDGGIWNEQFF,TGTGCCAGTAGTTCAGACGGGGGGATTTGGAATGAGCAGTTCTTC
-,TRBD2,TRBJ2-5,TRBV5-5,CASRPSGGPRSRETQYF,TGTGCCAGCAGACCTAGCGGGGGCCCTCGTTCCCGGGAGACCCAGTACTTC
-,TRBD2,TRBJ2-1,TRBV11-2,CASSSGLAPSKFF,TGTGCCAGCAGCTCCGGACTAGCCCCAAGTAAATTCTTC
-,TRBD2,TRBJ2-1,TRBV6-4,CASSSRMGLGNDEQFF,TGTGCCAGCAGTAGCCGGATGGGACTAGGTAACGATGAGCAGTTCTTC
-,TRBD1,TRBJ2-7,TRBV4-3,CASSQGHGQGFYEQYF,TGCGCCAGCAGCCAAGGACACGGACAGGGGTTCTACGAGCAGTACTTC
-,-,TRBJ1-2,TRBV19,CASRSWAAGTPGYTF,TGTGCCAGTAGGTCTTGGGCAGCCGGTACCCCCGGCTACACCTTC
-,TRBD2,TRBJ2-3,TRBV4-3,CASSQGGGRAADTQYF,TGCGCCAGCAGCCAAGGAGGCGGGAGGGCGGCCGATACGCAGTATTTT
-,TRBD1,TRBJ2-7,TRBV4-1,CASSPGQGHEQYF,TGCGCCAGCAGCCCCGGACAGGGCCACGAGCAGTACTTC
-,TRBD2,TRBJ2-5,TRBV7-6,CASSLSSRGGEYF,TGTGCCAGCAGCTTATCGTCCCGGGGGGGGGAGTACTTC
-,TRBD2,TRBJ2-7,TRBV2,CATKSRLAGPYEQYF,TGTGCCACCAAAAGTAGACTAGCGGGTCCTTACGAGCAGTACTTC
once,-,TRBJ2-2,TRBV5-4,CASSLTGSGTGELFF,TGTGCCAGCAGCTTGACCGGGAGTGGCACCGGGGAGCTGTTTTTT
-,TRBD2,TRBJ2-2,TRBV7-3,CASSPLGGETGELFF,TGTGCCAGCAGCCCGCTCGGGGGGGAGACCGGGGAGCTGTTTTTT
-,TRBD2,TRBJ2-5,TRBV29-1,CSVAATSGSRGTQYF,TGCAGCGTTGCCGCGACTAGCGGGAGCAGGGGGACCCAGTACTTC
few,-,TRBJ1-1,TRBV4-1,CASSQEGLNTEAFF,TGCGCCAGCAGCCAAGAGGGCTTGAACACTGAAGCTTTCTTT
once,TRBD1,TRBJ2-7,TRBV7-9,CASSERGQGGSYEQYF,TGTGCCAGCAGCGAAAGGGGACAGGGAGGTAGTTACGAGCAGTACTTC
-,-,TRBJ1-5,TRBV30,CAWGPTQGPYSNQPQHF,TGTGCCTGGGGTCCCACCCAGGGGCCGTATAGCAATCAGCCCCAGCATTTT
-,TRBD1,TRBJ2-1,TRBV19,CASSLGQGSYNEQFF,TGTGCCAGTAGTTTAGGACAGGGTTCCTACAATGAGCAGTTCTTC
once,-,TRBJ2-1,TRBV19,CASRNILREFSNEQFF,TGTGCCAGTAGAAATATATTACGGGAGTTTTCCAATGAGCAGTTCTTC
-,TRBD1,TRBJ1-1,TRBV19,CASKVLRGQGSPGGTEAFF,TGTGCCAGTAAGGTGTTACGGGGACAGGGATCGCCCGGGGGCACTGAAGCTTTCTTT
-,-,TRBJ2-2,TRBV7-6,CASSLGQLVTGELFF,TGTGCCAGCAGCCTAGGACAGTTAGTCACCGGGGAGCTGTTTTTT
-,TRBD2,TRBJ2-5,TRBV18,CASSPRTSGRGETQYF,TGTGCCAGCTCACCACGTACTAGCGGGAGGGGTGAGACCCAGTACTTC